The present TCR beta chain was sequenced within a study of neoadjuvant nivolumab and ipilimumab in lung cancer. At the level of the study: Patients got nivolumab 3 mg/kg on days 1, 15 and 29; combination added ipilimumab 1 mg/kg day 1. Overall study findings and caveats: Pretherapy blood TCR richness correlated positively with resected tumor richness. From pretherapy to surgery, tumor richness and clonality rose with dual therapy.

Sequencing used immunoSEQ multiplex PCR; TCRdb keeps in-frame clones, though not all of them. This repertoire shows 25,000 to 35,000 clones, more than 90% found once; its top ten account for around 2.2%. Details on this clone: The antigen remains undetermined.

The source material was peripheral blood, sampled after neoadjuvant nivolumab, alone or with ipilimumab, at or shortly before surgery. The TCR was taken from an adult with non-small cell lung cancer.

CDR3 residues: CASSLRSGLAGGGTQYF. DNA of the CDR3: TGTGCCAGCAGCTTACGATCGGGACTAGCGGGCGGTGGGACCCAGTACTTC. This chain connects TRBV11-2 to TRBJ2-5; 12 positions match TRBD2. From germline, CDR1 is SGHAT and CDR2 FQNNGV. V dropped 2 bases and J dropped 7; count of bases not matched to a gene: 11. This CDR3 region has 17 residues.